What follows are 13 T cell receptor beta chains derived from one specimen sequenced in a study of OX40 agonist ivuxolimab in advanced cancers. Measured with immunoSEQ multiplex PCR; TCRdb has only the in-frame clones, and not every one. This sample has about 49,000 clones, with about 76% found just once. The material was CD4+ or CD8+ T cells sorted from blood, obtained in a trial of the OX40 agonist ivuxolimab. These receptor sequences come from an adult with an advanced solid tumor such as melanoma, head and neck, liver or kidney cancer.

In DNA form, the CDR3 reads TGTGCCAGTTGGGGAGGTTACGAGCAGTACTTC. Its protein is CASWGGYEQYF. The chain uses TRBV19 and TRBJ2-7; possibly TRBD2 for D (6 bases). Trimming took off 8 bases at V and 4 bases at J, with 9 bases between the two ends. The CDR3 sequence is 11 residues long. Germline CDR1 is LNHDA and CDR2 is SQIVND (reference sequence). The full variable domain, rest sourced from reference TRBV19 and TRBJ2-7, is DGGITQSPKYLFRKEGQNVTLSCEQNLNHDAMYWYRQDPGQGLRLIYYSQIVNDFQKGDIAEGYSVSREKKESFPLTVTSAQKNPTAFYLCASWGGYEQYFGPGTRLTVT.

Regarding this clone: The sample carries other DNA sequences with the same CDR3. The V and J genes are TRBV11-3 and TRBJ2-2; unclear D gene. Germline V gene lookup returns CDR1 SGHNT and CDR2 YENEEA. This CDR3 contains 12 residues. Trimming shortened V by 1 base and J by 6 bases, and 3 bases separated the two germline ends. CDR3 nucleotides: TGTGCCAGCAGCTTAGGTGCCGGGGAGCTGTTTTTT. This sequence encodes CASSLGAGELFF.

The V call is TRBV18, the J call TRBJ2-1; D is perhaps TRBD2 (6 bases). The CDR3 has 16 residues. CDR1 is KGHSH, CDR2 LQKENI, per germline. Trimming shortened V by 4 bases and J by 5 bases, and 18 bases separated the two germline ends. The CDR3 DNA reads TGTGCCAGCTCACTAGGACGGGAGTTATTCGACAATGAGCAGTTCTTC. Translation: CASSLGRELFDNEQFF.

The V call is TRBV21-1, the J call TRBJ1-2. TRBV21-1 counts as a pseudogene. CDR3 size: 13 residues. The CDR3 is CASSKGGGQGYTF. The CDR3 DNA follows: TGTGCCAGCAGCAAAGGCGGGGGGCAAGGCTACACCTTC.

This chain uses TRBV7-8 with TRBJ2-7; D is possibly TRBD1 or TRBD2 (5 bases each). The CDR3 is made up of 13 amino acids. The V end was cut by 7 bases, the J end by 2 bases, with 12 bases between. Per the germline V gene, CDR1 is SGHVS and CDR2 is FQNEAQ. CDR3 DNA sequence: TGTGCCAGCACCGGTGGGGGAACCTACGAGCAGTACGTC. It codes for CASTGGGTYEQYV.

The genes are TRBV10-3 and TRBJ1-1; TRBD1 might be the D (6 bases). The germline CDR1 and CDR2 sequences are ENHRY and SYGVKD. The CDR3 has 14 amino acids. V dropped 7 bases and J dropped 11 bases, with 23 bases sitting between them. The CDR3 sequence is CAITSVKDSLDAFF. The CDR3 DNA follows: TGTGCCATCACCTCCGTGAAGGACAGCCTCGATGCTTTCTTT.

V gene TRBV27 combines with J gene TRBJ2-3, with 11 bases that match TRBD2. Looked up from germline, CDR1 is MNHEY and CDR2 is SMNVEV (reference sequence). V dropped 2 bases and J dropped 2; count of bases not matched to a gene: 9. The CDR3 contains 18 residues. The CDR3 spells CASSLTRTSGSNTDTQYF. CDR3 bases: TGTGCCAGCAGTTTAACCCGGACTAGCGGGTCCAACACAGATACGCAGTATTTT.

The rearrangement uses TRBV6-5 and TRBJ2-7; 7 bases agree with TRBD2. The CDR3 is 16 residues long. Per the germline V gene, CDR1 is MNHEY and CDR2 is SVGAGI. The junction had 5 bases not matched to a gene; V was cut back by 0 bases and J by 0 bases. The CDR3 nucleotides are TGTGCCAGCAGTTACTCGTCTAGCGGACTCTCCTACGAGCAGTACTTC. Its translation: CASSYSSSGLSYEQYF.

The V and J genes are TRBV5-6 and TRBJ2-2, with 9 bases fitting TRBD1. The CDR3 length is 15 residues. The germline V gene encodes CDR1 SGHDT and CDR2 YYEEEE. V shed 4 bases and J 4 bases; nucleotides not matched to a gene: 5. The DNA for the CDR3 is TGTGCCAGCAGCCCGGACAGGGGAGGCACCGGGGAGCTGTTTTTT. Its translation: CASSPDRGGTGELFF. The variable domain in full, with the rest retrieved from reference TRBV5-6 and TRBJ2-2, is DAGVTQSPTHLIKTRGQQVTLRCSPKSGHDTVSWYQQALGQGPQFIFQYYEEEERQRGNFPDRFSGHQFPNYSSELNVNALLLGDSALYLCASSPDRGGTGELFFGEGSRLTVL.

This chain links TRBV6-5 with TRBJ1-4; D not resolved. CDR1 is MNHEY and CDR2 is SVGAGI in the germline V gene. Trimming stripped 2 bases from V and 6 bases from J, with 7 bases between. This CDR3 has 13 residues. The chain's CDR3 is CASSYVRDEKLFF. Written as DNA, the CDR3 is TGTGCCAGCAGTTACGTCAGAGATGAAAAACTGTTTTTT.

V usage is TRBV6-1 and J usage is TRBJ2-3; D remains ambiguous. Germline lookup yields CDR1 MNHNS and CDR2 SASEGT. V lost 3 bases and J 3 bases, leaving 22 bases between the germline ends. The CDR3 length is 18 residues. As DNA, the CDR3 is TGTGCCAGCAGTGAGACCCTTGAGGCCCTTGTGCAGACAGATACGCAGTATTTT. It specifies CASSETLEALVQTDTQYF.

The rearrangement links TRBV28 to TRBJ2-5, with D perhaps given as TRBD1 or TRBD2 (7 bases each). The J call may be incorrect, as the DNA end agrees better with TRBJ2-7. Germline assignment: CDR1 MDHEN and CDR2 SYDVKM. The CDR3 sequence is 15 residues long. CDR3 sequence reads: CASSYSGGGFYEQYF. CDR3 bases: TGTGCCAGCAGTTACTCAGGGGGGGGGTTTTACGAGCAGTACTTC.

The chain couples TRBV2 to TRBJ2-3; D call uncertain. V was trimmed by 4 bases and J by 4 bases, leaving 9 bases between them. The CDR3 contains 13 residues. Germline V gene lookup returns CDR1 SNHLY and CDR2 FYNNEI. DNA of the CDR3: TGTGCCAGCAGTGTAACCGGGCCAGATACGCAGTATTTT. Amino acids: CASSVTGPDTQYF.